This entry describes one T cell receptor (beta chain). The antigen remains unidentified. The table came from immunoSEQ multiplex PCR; TCRdb's copy has only in-frame clones and leaves some out. Of approximately 39,000 clones in the sample, roughly 79% are singletons; the top ten hold 12%. The sample belongs to a study of a mutant IDH1 vaccine in newly diagnosed glioma. Germline loops: CDR1 ENHRY, CDR2 SYGVKD. This CDR3 spans 13 amino acids. The V and J ends lost 4 bases and 7 bases respectively, with 11 bases between them. Sample time point: week 5, during vaccination. Mutant IDH1 20-mer peptide, at 300 ug, made up each vaccine dose, with topical imiquimod.

The chain carries TRBV10-3 and TRBJ1-5; the D gene is possibly TRBD1 (5 bases). The sequence was collected from a middle-aged man with glioma. The sample consisted of PBMCs, taken from a glioma patient whose treatment included an IDH1 peptide vaccine. The CDR3 protein is CAISGGEGQPQHF. The CDR3, as DNA: TGTGCCATCAGTGGGGGCGAGGGGCAGCCCCAGCATTTT.